The 13 T cell receptor beta chains listed next were all sequenced from one sample in a study of CD8+CD57+ T cells in acquired aplastic anemia. Researchers used genomic DNA as the template to profile TCR beta VDJ and CDR3. Each CDR3 protein gets one entry after TCRdb re-called the reads with MiXCR. The sample holds some 290,000 distinct CDR3 sequences; 45% to 65% are singletons and the top ten take approximately 8%. Sequencing was carried out using sorted CD4+, CD8+, or CD8+CD57+ T cells (not recorded which) from PBMCs. The source is a human donor with severe aplastic anemia or a healthy control (not recorded which).

The chain links TRBV10-1 to TRBJ2-7, with TRBD1 matching 12 bases. V trimming: 2 bases; J trimming: 4 bases; junction bases outside the gene matches: 9. CDR1 and CDR2 (germline): WNHNN, SYGVQD (reference sequence). The CDR3 sequence is 17 residues long. The CDR3 protein is CASSERIGDRGQYEQYF. Here the CDR3 DNA reads TGCGCCAGCAGTGAGAGGATCGGGGACAGGGGGCAATACGAGCAGTACTTC.

The V and J genes are TRBV7-2 and TRBJ2-7, with D tentatively TRBD1 (6 bases). This CDR3 region has 14 residues. The germline V gene encodes CDR1 SGHTA and CDR2 FQGNSA. Trimming pared 1 base from V and 7 bases from J, leaving 14 bases between. The CDR3 DNA reads TGTGCCAGCAGCTTAGGGGGGCCTCCGAGGGAGCAGTACTTC. Amino acid sequence: CASSLGGPPREQYF.

V is TRBV20-1 and J is TRBJ2-3; maybe TRBD1 (6 bases). Germline V gene lookup returns CDR1 DFQATT and CDR2 SNEGSKA (reference sequence). The ends were cut back, 0 bases at V and 5 bases at J, with 15 bases in the middle. This CDR3 region has 15 residues. The CDR3 DNA reads as TGCAGTGCTAGAGATCAGGGGTTGATTGGAGATACGCAGTATTTT. Translation: CSARDQGLIGDTQYF.

The chain has TRBV3-1 and TRBJ1-5; the D gene is possibly TRBD1 (6 bases). V lost 5 bases to trimming and J lost 4 bases, with 21 bases between them. There are 17 residues in the CDR3. The germline gives CDR1 LGHDT, CDR2 YNNKEL (reference sequence). The CDR3 sequence: CASSASRGRGGNQPQHF. CDR3 nucleotide sequence: TGTGCCAGCAGCGCATCCCGGGGGCGAGGGGGAAATCAGCCCCAGCATTTT.

This clonotype has a count of ten or more. The J gene is TRBJ1-6, the V gene TRBV9; tentatively, D is TRBD1 (6 bases). Per germline, CDR1 SGDLS and CDR2 YYNGEE. Trimming left V 2 bases short and J 4 bases short, with 7 bases between. The CDR3 runs to 14 residues. This CDR3 reads CASSVGTYNSPLHF. CDR3 DNA sequence: TGTGCCAGCAGCGTGGGGACATATAATTCACCCCTCCACTTT.

This chain uses TRBV29-1 with TRBJ1-2; 8 bases are a match to TRBD1. CDR1 is SQVTM and CDR2 is ANQGSEA in the germline V gene. This CDR3 contains 14 residues. V was pared by 5 bases and J by 4 bases, with 9 bases of the junction left unmatched. The CDR3 here is CSVSPWTGTYGYTF. In DNA, the CDR3 is TGCAGCGTTTCGCCCTGGACAGGGACCTATGGCTACACCTTC.

This clonotype was seen many times. The chain's CDR3 is CSARGRAGGNRAQHF. CDR3 nucleotide sequence: TGCAGTGCTAGGGGCAGGGCCGGTGGCAATAGGGCCCAGCATTTT. The rearrangement links TRBV20-1 to TRBJ1-5, with a tentative D call TRBD1 (5 bases). Germline CDR1 and CDR2: DFQATT and SNEGSKA (reference sequence). This CDR3 region has 15 residues. The V end was cut by 3 bases, the J end by 11 bases, with 23 bases between.

This clonotype occurred many times. In DNA form, the CDR3 reads TGTGCCAGTGGATCTTACCGGGAGCACACCGGGGAGCTGTTTTTT. This codes for CASGSYREHTGELFF. The V gene is TRBV19, the J gene TRBJ2-2; possibly TRBD2 for D (6 bases). The CDR3 has 15 amino acids. Looked up from germline, CDR1 is LNHDA and CDR2 is SQIVND (reference sequence). V was clipped by 8 bases and J by 3 bases, with 16 bases between them.

This clonotype has a count of ten or more. V gene TRBV5-1 combines with J gene TRBJ2-7, with 9 bases that match TRBD1. The CDR3 length is 15 residues. The trim removed 4 bases at V and 4 bases at J, leaving 9 bases unmatched. The V gene's germline CDR1 is SGHRS and CDR2 YFSETQ. Here the CDR3 reads CASSPSTGGAYEQYF. The CDR3 DNA sequence: TGCGCCAGCAGCCCCTCCACAGGGGGCGCTTACGAGCAGTACTTC.

V usage is TRBV7-2 and J usage is TRBJ1-5; weak D call: TRBD1 (6 bases). Germline CDR1 SGHTA, CDR2 FQGNSA. V lost 5 bases, J lost 1 base, and 12 bases lay in between. The CDR3 has 15 residues. The chain's CDR3 is CASSTGQGSNQPQHF. The DNA for the CDR3 is TGTGCCAGCAGCACTGGGCAGGGGAGCAATCAGCCCCAGCATTTT.

V usage is TRBV19 and J usage is TRBJ1-1; D gene unclear. Trimming pared 8 bases from V and 0 bases from J, leaving 10 bases between. Germline loops: CDR1 LNHDA, CDR2 SQIVND (reference sequence). The CDR3 has 13 residues. The CDR3 DNA sequence: TGTGCCAGTGCGGTTGCCATGAACACTGAAGCTTTCTTT. It specifies CASAVAMNTEAFF.

The rearrangement links TRBV10-3 to TRBJ2-1; TRBD2 matches at 10 bases. There are 14 residues in the CDR3. Germline V gives CDR1 ENHRY, CDR2 SYGVKD. The V gene end was trimmed by 6 bases and the J gene end by 8 bases; junction bases not matched to a gene: 7. Here the CDR3 DNA reads TGTGCCATCAGGGGGGCTAGCGGGAGCCATGAGCAGTTCTTC. The encoded protein is CAIRGASGSHEQFF.

This clonotype has only a few counts. V usage is TRBV24-1 and J usage is TRBJ1-5; perhaps TRBD1 as D (6 bases). Germline lookup yields CDR1 KGHDR and CDR2 SFDVKD. The germline V and J ends were trimmed by 9 bases and 5 bases, with 19 bases remaining between them. The CDR3 runs to 15 residues. CDR3 sequence reads: CATSDSRGGDQPQHF. DNA for the CDR3: TGTGCCACCTCAGACTCCAGGGGAGGTGATCAGCCCCAGCATTTT.